The 19 T cell receptor beta chains reported below all come from one sample, sequenced in a study of shared clonotypes between healthy human individuals. The method was immunoSEQ multiplex PCR; TCRdb's version includes in-frame clones alone and lacks a portion of them. The repertoire holds over a million clones, around 78% seen once, with around 0.61% in the top ten. The sample consisted of memory CD4+ T cells from PBMCs. Subset defined: CD45RA-negative fraction. These receptors all come from a man younger than 35 in good health. Some clones in this sample may be carry-over from other donors' samples.

This clone was observed a single time. This chain joins TRBV18 and TRBJ1-6, with D maybe TRBD1 (5 bases). From germline, CDR1 is KGHSH and CDR2 LQKENI. The CDR3 covers 16 residues. The V and J ends lost 2 bases and 7 bases respectively, with 15 bases between them. CDR3 in amino acids: CASSPFSRVGNSPLHF. The CDR3 coding sequence is TGTGCCAGCTCACCATTCTCCAGGGTAGGGAATTCACCCCTCCACTTT.

This clone was observed a handful of times. Other DNA sequences from this sample encode an identical CDR3 as well. The V call is TRBV5-1, the J call TRBJ1-3; no definite D call. Germline V CDR1 and CDR2: SGHRS, YFSETQ. With 0 bases removed from V and 0 bases from J, the gap between germline ends came to 7 bases. The CDR3 is 15 residues long. CDR3 DNA: TGCGCCAGCAGCTTGGAGGCAGGCTCTGGAAACACCATATATTTT. It is translated as CASSLEAGSGNTIYF.

This chain connects TRBV12-2 to TRBJ1-1. TRBV12-2 is a recognized pseudogene. The CDR3 is made up of 12 amino acids. CDR3 bases: TGTGCAAGTCGCTTAACTCCAATTGGAGCTTTCTTT. Translating it yields CASRLTPIGAFF.

The chain links TRBV5-1 to TRBJ2-5, with a possible D match to TRBD2 (6 bases). TRBJ2-7 explains the end of the DNA better; the J call may be wrong. The CDR3 length is 16 residues. Germline CDR1 is SGHRS and CDR2 is YFSETQ. CDR3 in amino acids: CASSLPEGGGSYEQYF. The DNA for the CDR3 is TGCGCCAGCAGCTTGCCGGAGGGCGGAGGGTCCTACGAGCAGTACTTC.

This chain uses TRBV27 with TRBJ2-7, with D tentatively TRBD1 (5 bases). The CDR3 runs to 15 residues. The V end was cut by 2 bases, the J end by 3 bases, with 14 bases between. CDR1 is MNHEY, CDR2 SMNVEV, per germline (reference sequence). DNA for the CDR3: TGTGCCAGCAGTTTACGAAGGGGTCCCTACTACGAGCAGTACTTC. Translated, it gives CASSLRRGPYYEQYF.

V and J are TRBV28 and TRBJ1-6; D is unresolved. Trimming pared 10 bases from V and 0 bases from J, leaving 7 bases between. CDR1 MDHEN and CDR2 SYDVKM come from the germline V gene. The CDR3 is 13 residues long. The CDR3 loop reads CATKSSYNSPLHF. CDR3 DNA sequence: TGTGCCACCAAGAGCTCCTATAATTCACCCCTCCACTTT.

This chain's CDR3 is CASNIRGTRSEQYF. The CDR3 DNA is TGTGCCAGCAATATCCGGGGGACGCGCAGCGAGCAGTACTTC. V is TRBV6-1 and J is TRBJ2-7, with D possibly being TRBD2 (6 bases). The CDR3 runs to 14 residues. The germline gives CDR1 MNHNS, CDR2 SASEGT. V was cut by 7 bases and J by 6 bases, with 19 bases left in between.

J is TRBJ1-1 and V is TRBV5-1; TRBD1 agrees at 7 bases. The CDR3 is 16 residues long. The germline CDR1 and CDR2 sequences are SGHRS and YFSETQ. After removal of 5 bases from V and 0 bases from J, the junction contained 10 bases not matched to a gene. In DNA, the CDR3 is TGCGCCAGCAGTGGGGAACAGGGGAGCATGAACACTGAAGCTTTCTTT. It is translated as CASSGEQGSMNTEAFF.

This rearrangement joins TRBV5-1 to TRBJ1-2, with D maybe TRBD1 (5 bases). Germline assignment: CDR1 SGHRS and CDR2 YFSETQ. The CDR3 is 14 residues long. V was pared by 0 bases and J by 2 bases, with 8 bases between. CDR3 loop: CASSLEEGNYGYTF. CDR3 nucleotide sequence: TGCGCCAGCAGCTTGGAAGAGGGGAACTATGGCTACACCTTC.

This clone was picked up a small number of times. This sequence joins TRBV7-3 and TRBJ2-1, with TRBD1 matching 7 bases. The germline gives CDR1 SGHTA, CDR2 FQGTGA. Trimming cost V 4 bases and J 4 bases; bases outside gene matches: 1. This CDR3 is 13 amino acids long. CDR3 DNA: TGTGCCAGCAGCTCGGACAGGTACAATGAGCAGTTCTTC. As protein: CASSSDRYNEQFF.

The gene calls are TRBV28 and TRBJ1-5; D gene uncertain. The CDR3 runs 15 residues. The germline V gene encodes CDR1 MDHEN and CDR2 SYDVKM. The ends were cut back, 8 bases at V and 0 bases at J, with 14 bases in the middle. In nucleotides, the CDR3 is TGTGCCAGCGGCGGAGGAGGAGTTAGCAATCAGCCCCAGCATTTT. This codes for CASGGGGVSNQPQHF.

The genes are TRBV2 and TRBJ2-7; D is possibly TRBD1 or TRBD2 (6 bases each). CDR1 and CDR2 from the germline V gene are SNHLY and FYNNEI. V lost 3 bases, J lost 3 bases, and 12 bases lay in between. This CDR3 is 14 amino acids long. The CDR3 nucleotides read TGTGCCAGCAGTGAGGCGGGGACAAACTACGAGCAGTACTTC. This codes for CASSEAGTNYEQYF.

The chain couples TRBV28 to TRBJ1-2; the D gene is possibly TRBD1 (6 bases). V lost 6 bases and J 4 bases, leaving 18 bases between the germline ends. The CDR3 length is 15 residues. Germline CDR1 is MDHEN and CDR2 is SYDVKM. CDR3 region: CASRPTPGASYGYTF. The CDR3, as DNA: TGTGCCAGCAGACCAACCCCAGGGGCAAGCTATGGCTACACCTTC.

The chain combines TRBV9 with TRBJ2-7; 8 positions match TRBD2. V lost 1 base and J lost 3; bases outside the gene matches: 6. Germline V gives CDR1 SGDLS, CDR2 YYNGEE. This CDR3 is 15 amino acids long. In nucleotides, the CDR3 is TGTGCCAGCAGCGTACGCGGGAGGCCTAGCTACGAGCAGTACTTC. Residues: CASSVRGRPSYEQYF.

This clone was observed a few times. It may be a read error: a sequence one base away is much more abundant. The chain recombines TRBV5-1 with TRBJ2-2; tentative D call: TRBD2 (6 bases). This CDR3 has 17 residues. The V gene's germline CDR1 is SGHRS and CDR2 YFSETQ. The CDR3 sequence: CAGSLARRGSRTGELFF. The CDR3, as DNA: TGCGCCGGCAGCTTGGCGCGGAGGGGCTCTAGGACCGGGGAGCTGTTTTTT.

V is TRBV6-5 and J is TRBJ2-7, with D maybe TRBD2 (5 bases). The germline V gene encodes CDR1 MNHEY and CDR2 SVGAGI. V dropped 11 bases and J dropped 2 bases, with 13 bases sitting between them. This CDR3 region has 12 residues. The CDR3 loop is CAVSRGTYEQYF. CDR3 coding DNA: TGTGCCGTATCTCGGGGAACCTACGAGCAGTACTTC.

The V call is TRBV7-3, the J call TRBJ2-1; D remains ambiguous. The germline V and J ends were trimmed by 2 bases and 3 bases, with 8 bases remaining between them. The CDR3 contains 14 residues. Germline V gene lookup returns CDR1 SGHTA and CDR2 FQGTGA. This CDR3 reads CASSLGGFYNEQFF. In DNA, the CDR3 is TGTGCCAGCAGCTTAGGCGGTTTCTACAATGAGCAGTTCTTC.

This clone was seen once. J is TRBJ1-5 and V is TRBV6-1, with unresolved D. V dropped 2 bases and J dropped 7 bases, with 9 bases sitting between them. The CDR3 runs 13 residues. Looked up from germline, CDR1 is MNHNS and CDR2 is SASEGT. CDR3 sequence: CASSESPRQPQHF. In nucleotides, the CDR3 is TGTGCCAGCAGTGAATCTCCGAGGCAGCCCCAGCATTTT.

This clone was observed at least ten times. The rearrangement joins TRBV1 to TRBJ2-3; whether TRBD2, the table's D call, matches the DNA was not checked. TRBV1 is annotated as a pseudogene. The CDR3 has 16 residues. The CDR3, as DNA: TGCACCAGCAGCCAAGGGACTAGCGGGAGGACAGATACGCAGTATTTT. Amino acids: CTSSQGTSGRTDTQYF.